This section outlines one T cell receptor (beta chain) sequence together with its context. TCRdb re-derived calls from the RT-PCR reads in MiXCR, one entry per CDR3 protein. Of roughly 780,000 distinct CDR3 sequences in the sample, roughly 18% are singletons; the top ten hold 11%. The data were taken from a study of response to subunit inactivated influenza vaccine. In germline, CDR1 is MNHNY, CDR2 SVGAGI (reference sequence). This CDR3 is built from 13 residues. The germline V and J ends were trimmed by 2 bases and 0 bases, with 4 bases remaining between them. The chain is built from TRBV6-6 and TRBJ1-2; D call uncertain. The sample consisted of PBMCs from blood, taken roughly 5 days after vaccination. This sequence was found in a man in his fifties who received an inactivated influenza vaccine. The CDR3 loop reads CASSYRPNYGYTF. CDR3 DNA: TGTGCCAGCAGTTACCGGCCTAACTATGGCTACACCTTC.